What follows is one TCR beta chain and its context. The antigen this receptor binds is unknown. The sample holds no much larger clone one base away, and base qualities are not on file. The immunoSEQ Assay, a bias-controlled multiplex PCR, was used to amplify TCRbeta CDR3 regions from genomic DNA. In the paper's pipeline: The number of nucleated cells in each sample was estimated from the amplification of reference gene primers within the assay. Sequence reads were collapsed and filtered to measure the absolute abundance of every unique TCRbeta CDR3 rearrangement. Productive Simpson clonality was computed per sample as the square root of Simpson's diversity index over productive rearrangements. Here the immuneACCESS table is served through TCRdb, limited to in-frame sequences with V and J called. Missing clones are a known gap in these copies; in checked studies unresolved V genes cover under half, and the rest lacks a known reason. The DNA gave D and trimming, while V, J and clone size come from that table. In this sample the table shows 150,000 to 200,000 clones, roughly four fifths of which occur a single time. The biggest ten clones account for approximately 6.5% of the sample.

Collaborating institutions collected whole blood in K2EDTA tubes following their own protocols. For TCRbeta analysis, collaborator samples were shipped as frozen whole blood, as isolated PBMCs, or as DNA extracted from either sample type. The sample originates from a study of blood T cell repertoires in COVID-19 (dated by TCRdb to 2019 to 2021). About the investigation overall: Collaborator samples came from the United States, Italy and Spain and covered acute and convalescent phases of COVID-19. A de-identified subject ID, COVID-19 status, age in years and sex were almost always included in the sample metadata. The samples were drawn from two sources: the first 160 participants of the ongoing ImmuneRACE study, and about 1,300 subjects contributed by 6 global collaborators. A freely available public database, intended as a resource for researchers studying the immune response to SARS-CoV-2, is where the repertoires were released. The material from the prospective study consisted of cDNA or gDNA derived from T cells, B-cell-depleted T cells, or PBMCs. HLA class I and class II types, where available, came from metadata supplied by the sample provider rather than from assay-based typing. Deeply sampled blood TCRbeta repertoires from subjects exposed to, actively infected with, or recovered from COVID-19 were included in the dataset.

What the study reported, not specific to this receptor: How much clinical and demographic metadata was included differed by source and by participant, and the metadata was provided uncurated.

Material for sequencing was peripheral blood. This TCR was sampled from a middle-aged woman with acute or convalescent COVID-19.

The CDR3 protein: CSVQQRADPYAFF. The sequenced DNA: TGCAGCGTCCAACAGAGAGCGGACCCGTATGCGTTCTTC. The V and J genes are TRBV29-1 and TRBJ2-1; TRBD2 is a weak D gene call, 5 bases matching. CDR1 and CDR2 (SQVTM, ANQGSEA) derive from the germline V gene. The CDR3 goes from the cysteine to the phenylalanine over 13 residues. Left in the record is the CDR3 DNA by itself, 39 bases read in frame from the first base. V lost 6 bases and J lost 15 bases; the stretch between them is 24 bases long.